These 13 T cell receptor beta chains share one sample of origin, sequenced in a study of T cell responses to AZD1222 COVID-19 vaccine. TCRdb's table, derived via immunoSEQ multiplex PCR, lists solely in-frame clones and lacks some. The sample records approximately 120,000 clones, 87% being singletons. Sequenced here: peripheral blood, sampled on day 0 of AZD1222 vaccination. Receptors were obtained from an adult in good health.

This clone has only one observation. The rearrangement joins TRBV4-1 to TRBJ2-1; no clear D. CDR1 is MGHRA and CDR2 is YSYEKL in the germline V gene. The CDR3 length is 13 residues. Trimming shortened V by 1 base and J by 5 bases, and 6 bases separated the two germline ends. In DNA, the CDR3 is TGCGCCAGCAGCCAAGCTCTCAACAATGAGCAGTTCTTC. Protein sequence: CASSQALNNEQFF.

V gene TRBV2 combines with J gene TRBJ1-2, with TRBD1 matching over 8 bases. Trimming at V came to 1 base and at J to 7 bases, leaving 8 bases not matched to a gene. There are 15 residues in the CDR3. Germline V CDR1 and CDR2: SNHLY, FYNNEI. CDR3: CASSEVAGGLGGYTF. The CDR3 coding sequence is TGTGCCAGCAGTGAAGTGGCAGGGGGCCTGGGTGGCTACACCTTC.

The V gene is TRBV28, the J gene TRBJ1-2, with TRBD1 as a possible D gene (6 bases). The CDR3 covers 14 residues. Germline V gives CDR1 MDHEN, CDR2 SYDVKM. Trimming shortened V by 8 bases and J by 2 bases, and 15 bases separated the two germline ends. CDR3: CASGAGQVNYGYTF. The CDR3 nucleotides are TGTGCCAGCGGAGCGGGACAAGTAAACTATGGCTACACCTTC.

This chain links TRBV27 with TRBJ2-3; 9 bases agree with TRBD2. Per the germline V gene, CDR1 is MNHEY and CDR2 is SMNVEV (reference sequence). The CDR3 spans 16 residues. J gave up 6 bases and V 1 base, and 8 bases lay outside the gene matches. CDR3 amino acids: CASSLLASGVPDTQYF. The CDR3 region has the DNA TGTGCCAGCAGTTTATTGGCTAGCGGGGTTCCGGATACGCAGTATTTT.

The chain links TRBV29-1 to TRBJ1-1; no clear D. Trimming took 5 bases from V and 1 from J, leaving 5 bases between them. The CDR3 has 11 residues. Germline values: CDR1 SQVTM, CDR2 ANQGSEA. DNA for the CDR3: TGCAGCGTTTTGGCGAACACTGAAGCTTTCTTT. It translates to CSVLANTEAFF.

This clone has a handful of counts. The chain combines TRBV7-9 with TRBJ2-4, with 11 nucleotides matching TRBD2. Germline-derived CDR1 and CDR2 are SEHNR and FQNEAQ (reference sequence). Losses at the gene ends were 9 bases for V and 2 bases for J; bases not matched to a gene: 6. The CDR3 is 15 amino acids. CDR3 loop: CARMGLAVSKNIQYF. The CDR3 region has the DNA TGTGCCAGAATGGGACTAGCGGTGTCCAAAAACATTCAGTACTTC.

This clone occurred once. The chain couples TRBV4-2 to TRBJ1-4; D gene ambiguous. This CDR3 has 14 amino acids. Germline CDR1 LGHNA, CDR2 YNFKEQ. Trimming removed 4 bases at V and 5 bases at J, with 11 bases between. The CDR3 protein is CASSRQRENEKLFF. The CDR3 DNA follows: TGTGCCAGCAGCCGCCAAAGGGAAAATGAAAAACTGTTTTTT.

In nucleotides, the CDR3 is TGTGCCAGCAGTTTATTTCCTAGCGGAGATACGCAGTATTTT. Protein product: CASSLFPSGDTQYF. The chain carries TRBV27 and TRBJ2-3; TRBD2 aligns across 7 bases. The germline CDR1 and CDR2 sequences are MNHEY and SMNVEV (reference sequence). V shed 1 base and J 5 bases; nucleotides not matched to a gene: 3. The CDR3 is 14 residues long.

The rearrangement joins TRBV5-4 to TRBJ1-2, with D uncertain. Trimming cost V 3 bases and J 4 bases, with 13 bases left between them. Germline V gene lookup returns CDR1 SGHNT and CDR2 YYREEE (reference sequence). The CDR3 runs to 14 residues. CDR3 in DNA: TGTGCCAGCAGCTCTCCGACACTAAGCTATGGCTACACCTTC. Its translation is CASSSPTLSYGYTF. Variable domain in full (rest from reference TRBV5-4 and TRBJ1-2): ETGVTQSPTHLIKTRGQQVTLRCSSQSGHNTVSWYQQALGQGPQFIFQYYREEENGRGNFPPRFSGLQFPNYSSELNVNALELDDSALYLCASSSPTLSYGYTFGSGTRLTVV.

The chain employs TRBV6-2 or TRBV6-3 and TRBJ1-3; D gene ambiguous. Germline V gene data show CDR1 as MNHEY and CDR2 as SVGEGT. Between the trimmed V and J ends, which lost 4 bases and 0 bases, there was a span of 19 bases. This CDR3 contains 18 residues. For the CDR3, the DNA is TGTGCCAGCAGTTTCGGAAGCCGAAATGAGGTCTCTGGAAACACCATATATTTT. Its translation is CASSFGSRNEVSGNTIYF.

This clone was seen more than once but under ten times. The chain couples TRBV6-2 or TRBV6-3 to TRBJ1-5, with TRBD1 matching over 12 bases. This CDR3 contains 16 residues. The germline gives CDR1 MNHEY, CDR2 SVGEGT. V lost 6 bases, J lost 5 bases, and 8 bases stayed unmatched. CDR3 bases: TGTGCCAGCAGCCGTAGGGGGACAGGGGGCGATCAGCCCCAGCATTTT. This encodes CASSRRGTGGDQPQHF.

The chain recombines TRBV19 with TRBJ2-4, with 8 bases lining up with TRBD1. Germline V lookup: CDR1 LNHDA, CDR2 SQIVND (reference sequence). The CDR3 loop spans 14 amino acids. V dropped 7 bases and J dropped 3; count of bases not matched to a gene: 5. The DNA of the CDR3 is TGTGCCAGTACAGGACAGGGACTCAAAAACATTCAGTACTTC. Translating gives CASTGQGLKNIQYF.

The chain joins TRBV29-1 to TRBJ2-1, with 7 bases lining up with TRBD1. CDR1 and CDR2 (germline): SQVTM, ANQGSEA. This CDR3 contains 14 residues. With 6 bases clipped from V and 0 bases from J, the junction kept 5 bases outside the gene matches. The chain's CDR3 is CSVADRASYNEQFF. The CDR3 DNA reads as TGCAGCGTGGCCGACAGGGCCTCCTACAATGAGCAGTTCTTC.